Listed below are T cell receptor beta chains from one sample, sequenced in a study of CD8 T cells in Susac syndrome. TCRdb re-analysed the immunoSEQ multiplex PCR reads in MiXCR, keeping a single row per CDR3 protein. The table has 120,000 or so distinct CDR3 sequences, 90% to 95% seen once; the top ten hold approximately 0.22%. The sequenced material came from CD8+ T cells from PBMCs. These receptors were obtained from a human donor with Susac syndrome. CDR3s include the opening cysteine and the closing phenylalanine or tryptophan. The order of the fields is CDR3 protein, CDR3 DNA, CDR3 length, clone size, J gene, V gene, D gene. A D gene is named only where the DNA matches it firmly. Size values are once, few and many counts, or a class for expanded clones, and some rows have none.

CDR3 protein: CASSLSSDRVQGYTF
CDR3 DNA: TGTGCCAGCAGTTTATCGTCGGACAGGGTACAGGGCTACACCTTC
CDR3 length: 15
clone size: NA
J gene: TRBJ1-2
V gene: TRBV28
D gene: TRBD1

CDR3 protein: CASSRAGETQYF
CDR3 DNA: TGTGCCAGCAGTCGAGCGGGGGAGACCCAGTACTTC
CDR3 length: 12
clone size: NA
J gene: TRBJ2-5
V gene: TRBV7-6
D gene: TRBD2

CDR3 protein: CASSPEGLAGGSSYNEQFF
CDR3 DNA: TGTGCCAGCAGCCCCGAGGGACTAGCGGGGGGAAGCTCCTACAATGAGCAGTTCTTC
CDR3 length: 19
clone size: NA
J gene: TRBJ2-1
V gene: TRBV3-1
D gene: TRBD2

CDR3 protein: CASSSGQGADTEAFF
CDR3 DNA: TGTGCCAGCAGTTCTGGACAGGGGGCAGACACTGAAGCTTTCTTT
CDR3 length: 15
clone size: NA
J gene: TRBJ1-1
V gene: TRBV12-3/TRBV12-4
D gene: TRBD1

CDR3 protein: CASSLGGSAEKLFF
CDR3 DNA: TGTGCCAGCAGCTTAGGGGGGTCGGCTGAAAAACTGTTTTTT
CDR3 length: 14
clone size: once
J gene: TRBJ1-4
V gene: TRBV7-9
D gene: NA

CDR3 protein: CASSLSGGGLETQYF
CDR3 DNA: TGTGCCAGCAGCCTTAGCGGGGGTGGATTAGAGACCCAGTACTTC
CDR3 length: 15
clone size: NA
J gene: TRBJ2-5
V gene: TRBV12-3/TRBV12-4
D gene: TRBD2

CDR3 protein: CASTGLAGSEQYF
CDR3 DNA: TGTGCCAGCACAGGACTAGCGGGATCCGAGCAGTACTTC
CDR3 length: 13
clone size: NA
J gene: TRBJ2-7
V gene: TRBV25-1
D gene: TRBD2

CDR3 protein: CASSDHEGGSSYNEQFF
CDR3 DNA: TGTGCCAGCAGCGATCATGAGGGAGGGAGCTCCTACAATGAGCAGTTCTTC
CDR3 length: 17
clone size: NA
J gene: TRBJ2-1
V gene: TRBV5-6
D gene: TRBD2

CDR3 protein: CSARNFRDSSDEQYF
CDR3 DNA: TGCAGTGCTAGAAATTTCCGGGACTCTTCGGACGAGCAGTACTTC
CDR3 length: 15
clone size: NA
J gene: TRBJ2-7
V gene: TRBV20-1
D gene: NA

CDR3 protein: CASSDGGVTEAFF
CDR3 DNA: TGTGCCAGCAGTGACGGGGGTGTCACTGAAGCTTTCTTT
CDR3 length: 13
clone size: NA
J gene: TRBJ1-1
V gene: TRBV6-1
D gene: NA

CDR3 protein: CASSLDRYSDQPQHF
CDR3 DNA: TGTGCCAGCAGCTTAGACAGATATAGCGATCAGCCCCAGCATTTT
CDR3 length: 15
clone size: NA
J gene: TRBJ1-5
V gene: TRBV12-3/TRBV12-4
D gene: NA

CDR3 protein: CASSTTGTGANVLTF
CDR3 DNA: TGTGCCAGCTCAACAACAGGGACCGGGGCCAACGTCCTGACTTTC
CDR3 length: 15
clone size: NA
J gene: TRBJ2-6
V gene: TRBV18
D gene: NA

CDR3 protein: CSATSGNQETQYF
CDR3 DNA: TGCAGTGCTACTAGCGGGAACCAAGAGACCCAGTACTTC
CDR3 length: 13
clone size: NA
J gene: TRBJ2-5
V gene: TRBV20-1
D gene: TRBD2

CDR3 protein: CASSPQGAHQPQHF
CDR3 DNA: TGTGCCAGCAGCCCACAGGGGGCCCATCAGCCCCAGCATTTT
CDR3 length: 14
clone size: NA
J gene: TRBJ1-5
V gene: TRBV7-9
D gene: TRBD1

CDR3 protein: CASSQEIRAAYQPQHF
CDR3 DNA: TGCGCCAGCAGCCAAGAAATTCGGGCAGCTTATCAGCCCCAGCATTTT
CDR3 length: 16
clone size: NA
J gene: TRBJ1-5
V gene: TRBV4-1
D gene: NA

CDR3 protein: CASSQRVLGDLDTQYF
CDR3 DNA: TGCGCCAGCAGCCAAAGGGTCTTGGGAGATCTGGATACGCAGTATTTT
CDR3 length: 16
clone size: NA
J gene: TRBJ2-3
V gene: TRBV4-3
D gene: NA

CDR3 protein: CASRYRGWGYGYTF
CDR3 DNA: TGTGCCAGCAGGTACAGGGGCTGGGGCTATGGCTACACCTTC
CDR3 length: 14
clone size: NA
J gene: TRBJ1-2
V gene: TRBV27
D gene: TRBD1

CDR3 protein: CAWSRGHSDEQFF
CDR3 DNA: TGTGCCTGGAGCAGGGGACATTCCGATGAGCAGTTCTTC
CDR3 length: 13
clone size: NA
J gene: TRBJ2-1
V gene: TRBV30
D gene: NA

CDR3 protein: CASSLGGAPTDTQYF
CDR3 DNA: TGTGCCAGCAGCTTAGGCGGGGCTCCCACAGATACGCAGTATTTT
CDR3 length: 15
clone size: NA
J gene: TRBJ2-3
V gene: TRBV11-2
D gene: NA

CDR3 protein: CASRESGGTHNEQFF
CDR3 DNA: TGCGCCAGCAGGGAGAGCGGGGGGACCCACAATGAGCAGTTCTTC
CDR3 length: 15
clone size: NA
J gene: TRBJ2-1
V gene: TRBV5-1
D gene: TRBD2

CDR3 protein: CASSLVAGELEQYF
CDR3 DNA: TGTGCCAGCAGTCTCGTAGCGGGGGAACTGGAGCAGTACTTC
CDR3 length: 14
clone size: NA
J gene: TRBJ2-7
V gene: TRBV2
D gene: TRBD2

CDR3 protein: CASDSGTGGATGSNQPQHF
CDR3 DNA: TGTGCCAGCGACTCCGGGACAGGGGGCGCGACGGGAAGCAATCAGCCCCAGCATTTT
CDR3 length: 19
clone size: NA
J gene: TRBJ1-5
V gene: TRBV28
D gene: TRBD1

CDR3 protein: CASSLWGRGNTEAFF
CDR3 DNA: TGCGCCAGCAGCTTGTGGGGCAGGGGAAACACTGAAGCTTTCTTT
CDR3 length: 15
clone size: NA
J gene: TRBJ1-1
V gene: TRBV5-1
D gene: NA

CDR3 protein: CASSQGSAGGIYEQYF
CDR3 DNA: TGTGCCAGCAGCCAGGGCTCAGCGGGAGGGATCTACGAGCAGTACTTC
CDR3 length: 16
clone size: NA
J gene: TRBJ2-7
V gene: TRBV7-8
D gene: TRBD2

CDR3 protein: CSAQTGEGTEAFF
CDR3 DNA: TGCAGTGCACAGACAGGGGAGGGCACTGAAGCTTTCTTT
CDR3 length: 13
clone size: once
J gene: TRBJ1-1
V gene: TRBV20-1
D gene: TRBD1

CDR3 protein: CASSINANYGYTF
CDR3 DNA: TGTGCCAGCAGTATAAATGCTAACTATGGCTACACCTTC
CDR3 length: 13
clone size: NA
J gene: TRBJ1-2
V gene: TRBV5-4
D gene: NA

CDR3 protein: CASSAYPGQTLSYGYTF
CDR3 DNA: TGTGCCAGCAGTGCCTACCCGGGACAGACCCTGAGCTATGGCTACACCTTC
CDR3 length: 17
clone size: NA
J gene: TRBJ1-2
V gene: TRBV27
D gene: TRBD1

CDR3 protein: CATSDGTGGETQYF
CDR3 DNA: TGTGCCACCAGTGACGGGACAGGGGGAGAGACCCAGTACTTC
CDR3 length: 14
clone size: NA
J gene: TRBJ2-5
V gene: TRBV24-1
D gene: TRBD1

CDR3 protein: CASSSLDGMNTEAFF
CDR3 DNA: TGTGCCAGCAGCTCCCTGGACGGAATGAACACTGAAGCTTTCTTT
CDR3 length: 15
clone size: NA
J gene: TRBJ1-1
V gene: TRBV7-9
D gene: NA

CDR3 protein: CASSHFTGNTEAFF
CDR3 DNA: TGCGCCAGCAGCCACTTTACAGGGAACACTGAAGCTTTCTTT
CDR3 length: 14
clone size: NA
J gene: TRBJ1-1
V gene: TRBV4-1
D gene: NA

CDR3 protein: CASSSGTGGTDTQYF
CDR3 DNA: TGTGCCAGCAGTTCCGGGACAGGGGGCACAGATACGCAGTATTTT
CDR3 length: 15
clone size: NA
J gene: TRBJ2-3
V gene: TRBV2
D gene: TRBD1

CDR3 protein: CASSQVVGANTGELFF
CDR3 DNA: TGCGCCAGCAGCCAAGTCGTGGGAGCAAACACCGGGGAGCTGTTTTTT
CDR3 length: 16
clone size: NA
J gene: TRBJ2-2
V gene: TRBV4-3
D gene: NA

CDR3 protein: CSVERGQGAGELFF
CDR3 DNA: TGCAGCGTTGAAAGGGGACAGGGGGCCGGGGAGCTGTTTTTT
CDR3 length: 14
clone size: NA
J gene: TRBJ2-2
V gene: TRBV29-1
D gene: TRBD1

CDR3 protein: CASSSMNTGELFF
CDR3 DNA: TGTGCCAGCAGTTCCATGAACACCGGGGAGCTGTTTTTT
CDR3 length: 13
clone size: NA
J gene: TRBJ2-2
V gene: TRBV6-2/TRBV6-3
D gene: NA

CDR3 protein: CASGTTNTGELFF
CDR3 DNA: TGTGCCAGCGGCACGACGAACACCGGGGAGCTGTTTTTT
CDR3 length: 13
clone size: NA
J gene: TRBJ2-2
V gene: TRBV11-1
D gene: NA

CDR3 protein: CAISSKSQETQYF
CDR3 DNA: TGTGCCATCAGCAGTAAATCACAAGAGACCCAGTACTTC
CDR3 length: 13
clone size: NA
J gene: TRBJ2-5
V gene: TRBV10-3
D gene: NA

CDR3 protein: CAISESEETQYF
CDR3 DNA: TGTGCCATCAGTGAGTCTGAGGAGACCCAGTACTTC
CDR3 length: 12
clone size: NA
J gene: TRBJ2-5
V gene: TRBV10-3
D gene: NA